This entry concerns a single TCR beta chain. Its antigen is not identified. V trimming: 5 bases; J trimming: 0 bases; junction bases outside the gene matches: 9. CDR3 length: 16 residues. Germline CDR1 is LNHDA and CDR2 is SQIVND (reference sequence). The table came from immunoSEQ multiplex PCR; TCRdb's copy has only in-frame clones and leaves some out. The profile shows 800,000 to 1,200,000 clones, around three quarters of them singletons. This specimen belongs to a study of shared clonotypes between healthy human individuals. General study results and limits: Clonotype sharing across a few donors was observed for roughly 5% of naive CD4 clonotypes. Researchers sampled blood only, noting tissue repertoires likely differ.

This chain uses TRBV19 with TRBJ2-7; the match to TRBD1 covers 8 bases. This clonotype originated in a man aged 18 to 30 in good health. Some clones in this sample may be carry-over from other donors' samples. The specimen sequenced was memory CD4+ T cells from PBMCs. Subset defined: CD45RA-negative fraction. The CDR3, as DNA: TGTGCCAGTAGTTCCCGGACAGGGACATACTCCTACGAGCAGTACTTC. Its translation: CASSSRTGTYSYEQYF. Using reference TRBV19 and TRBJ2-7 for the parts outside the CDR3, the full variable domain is DGGITQSPKYLFRKEGQNVTLSCEQNLNHDAMYWYRQDPGQGLRLIYYSQIVNDFQKGDIAEGYSVSREKKESFPLTVTSAQKNPTAFYLCASSSRTGTYSYEQYFGPGTRLTVT.